This T cell receptor beta chain was retrieved from a study of control samples from healthy donors and cancer patients. Sequencing was performed with immunoSEQ multiplex PCR; in TCRdb, only in-frame clones are kept and a portion is missing. The sample has some 76,000 clones, around nine tenths seen once; the top ten hold around 19%. The V gene's germline CDR1 is MNHNS and CDR2 SASEGT. The CDR3 consists of 15 residues. V was pared by 2 bases and J by 3 bases, with 11 bases between. This clone was picked up many times. The sample taken for sequencing was PBMCs. The clonotype comes from a man aged 55 to 70 with lung cancer. This chain joins TRBV6-1 and TRBJ1-5; D may be TRBD1 (6 bases). The CDR3 nucleotides are TGTGCCAGCAGTGAACTCAGGGGCCCCAATCAGCCCCAGCATTTT. This encodes CASSELRGPNQPQHF.